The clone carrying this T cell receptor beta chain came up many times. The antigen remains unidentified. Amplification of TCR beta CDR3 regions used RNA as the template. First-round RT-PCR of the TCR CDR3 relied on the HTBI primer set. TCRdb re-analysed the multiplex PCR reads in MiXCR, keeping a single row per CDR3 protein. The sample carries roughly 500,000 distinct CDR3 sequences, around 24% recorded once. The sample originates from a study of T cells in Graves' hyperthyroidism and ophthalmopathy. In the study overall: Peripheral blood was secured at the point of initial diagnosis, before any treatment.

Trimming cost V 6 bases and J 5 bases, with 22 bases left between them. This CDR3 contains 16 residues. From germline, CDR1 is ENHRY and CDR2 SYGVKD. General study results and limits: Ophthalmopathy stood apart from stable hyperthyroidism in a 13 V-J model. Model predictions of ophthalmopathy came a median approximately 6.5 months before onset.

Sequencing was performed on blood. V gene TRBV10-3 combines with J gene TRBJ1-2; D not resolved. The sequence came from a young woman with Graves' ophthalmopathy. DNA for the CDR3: TGTGCCATCAGGGGTGCAGGTCAGACGATGCGATATGGCTACACCTTC. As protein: CAIRGAGQTMRYGYTF.